This T cell receptor beta chain was obtained from a study of beta chain features in type 1 diabetes (dated by TCRdb to the late 2010s). A note on the overall study: No differences in mean age, gender distribution, total cell number or subset yield were found between patients and healthy donors. A total of roughly 100 million sorted cells were examined across all samples, and RNA yield correlated strongly with the number of cells per subset. Regulatory and stem cell-like memory subsets were isolated from only 8 patients and roughly eight healthy donors, whereas naive and central memory subsets came from all 28 donors. In the study, recently diagnosed type 1 diabetes patients and matched healthy donors were compared on the TCRB repertoires of their sorted circulating CD4+ T cell subsets.

What the research found in general, with its limitations: The naive, central memory and regulatory TCRB repertoires appeared to resemble one another more closely among patients than among healthy donors. Because small numbers of individuals were included in the HLA sub-analyses, any influence of HLA type on TCRB rearrangement was left unresolved. Because cDNA was sequenced instead of genomic DNA, highly expressing activated cells could be over-represented, though the groups showed no difference in activation or CD3 levels. PCR may preferentially amplify shorter templates, but because patient and control samples were amplified and corrected together, any resulting skew would affect both groups equally. At VDJ recombination sites, patients with type 1 diabetes made fewer insertions and deleted more nucleotides, a pattern implying thymic rearrangement abnormalities. In all four CD4+ subsets, TCRB CDR3 length was moderately but significantly shorter in type 1 diabetes patients.

All of the isolated RNA was reverse transcribed with the High Capacity cDNA Reverse Transcription Kit, so expressed TCRB transcripts were sequenced. Naive, central memory and regulatory T cell samples underwent deep immunoSEQ sequencing, averaging around 3.9 million total reads per sample. Sorted cells were lysed in RLT buffer and RNA was extracted with DNase-treated RNeasy Micro or Mini kits, depending on cell number. Each cell subset was processed separately to prevent cross-contamination, with patient and healthy donor samples processed together. TCRB sequences were amplified from cDNA with the immunoSEQ multiplex PCR, producing 87-bp fragments spanning the CDR3 region. Sequencing of the amplicons was performed on the Illumina HiSeq platform. In the original analysis: PCR bias was corrected computationally using synthetic template baselines, and reads within Hamming distance 2 were collapsed, with unmergeable singletons discarded. Reads were aligned to IMGT to assign V, D and J genes, CDR3 length, and insertions or deletions at six rearrangement sites. Within each subset, clonotype counts were normalized to sorted cell number, after which true diversity and Gini coefficients were computed with the tcR R package. The overlap coefficient, calculated on TCRB nucleotide sequences, was used to measure repertoire sharing. As a proxy for the pre-selection repertoire, out-of-frame TCRB sequences from naive cells were analyzed. Imported from immuneACCESS, the table was reduced by TCRdb to in-frame sequences with V and J called. These copies leave out some clones; in studies compared against another copy, an unresolved V gene accounts for under half, and the cause of the remainder is not known. The V and J calls and clone size come from that table; D and trimming were worked out from the DNA. This sample has 300,000 to 450,000 clones in its table, and less than 20% of those were observed once. Together, the top ten hold approximately 0.041% of the sample.

As for this clone: Its antigen remains unidentified. No much larger clone exists at a distance of one base, and base qualities are not known.

From each donor, a single peripheral blood sample of about 116 mL on average was drawn into heparinised tubes. Naive, central memory, regulatory and stem cell-like memory CD4+ T cells were sorted on a BD FACSAria II using a panel including CD45RO, CCR7, CD25, CD127, CD95 and CD27. All sorted populations exceeded 95% purity. PBMCs were isolated right away by Lymphoprep density gradient centrifugation and were stained directly, without culture. So that batch effects would be minimized, each experiment stained and sorted samples in pairs, pairing one healthy donor with one patient. The CDR3 has 15 amino acids, counting the end cysteine and phenylalanine. The sequence is cut down to CDR3 DNA, 45 bases in frame from base 1. The germline V gene (reference sequence) sets CDR1 to GTSNPN and CDR2 to SVGIG.

The source material was naive CD4+ T cells from blood. This sample's cell subset or site label indicates: true naive CD4+ T cells. Rearrangement joined TRBV30 to TRBJ1-2, with no D gene named confidently. This TCR was recovered from a woman aged 18-29 years in good health. The CDR3 in this case is CASTTTAEGLRGYTF. The DNA sequence is given as TGTGCATCAACAACAACAGCTGAGGGTTTAAGGGGCTACACCTTC.